This T cell receptor beta chain was obtained from a study of CD8 T cells in ankylosing spondylitis. This clonotype was seen ten or more times. From the 5' RACE reads, TCRdb called clonotypes with MiXCR, one entry per CDR3 protein. Among about 130,000 distinct CDR3 sequences listed, about 7% were seen once. Input material: blood, either unsorted or a sorted T cell fraction (not recorded which). This receptor was obtained from a male donor with ankylosing spondylitis or in good health (not recorded which).

The CDR3 sequence is CASRPQTLSTDTQYF. CDR3 bases: TGTGCCAGCAGGCCCCAGACCCTTTCCACAGATACGCAGTATTTT. The V call is TRBV6-1, the J call TRBJ2-3; no reliable D call. Germline V gene data show CDR1 as MNHNS and CDR2 as SASEGT. The ends were cut back, 6 bases at V and 2 bases at J, with 15 bases in the middle. This CDR3 has 15 amino acids.